The T cell receptor beta chain described here comes from a study of blood T cell repertoires in COVID-19. The wider study: Collection of acute and convalescent COVID-19 samples took place in the United States, Italy and Spain.

In regard to this clone: One end of the junction is discordant with germline, which a read error may explain. Other DNA sequences within the sample encode an identical CDR3.

Germline V gene data show CDR1 as MDHEN and CDR2 as SYDVKM. This CDR3 is built from 17 residues. In the original processing: From reference gene primer amplification, estimates of nucleated cell counts were derived. The assay was immunoSEQ multiplex PCR, and TCRdb's table has in-frame clones only and misses some. Clone size and the V and J calls come from that table; the DNA yielded D and trimming. The sample consists of 300,000 to 350,000 clones, about 90% of them appearing once. Study members were between 18 and 89 years old and lived in over 20 US regions. Two negative PCRs, clearance, or symptom resolution characterized the recovered Cohort 3 donors.

The receptor comes from a woman in her twenties or thirties who had recovered from COVID-19. The sequencing input was PBMCs or T cells enriched from blood (not recorded which). The chain uses TRBV28 and TRBJ1-5; 10 bases agree with TRBD1. CDR3 DNA sequence: TGTGCCAGCAGCCAAATTAATTGGACAGGGGGAGACCAGCCTCAGCATTTT. Amino acids: CASSQINWTGGDQPQHF.